The 27 T cell receptor beta chains reported below all come from one sample, sequenced in a study of cytomegalovirus exposure and HLA in healthy donors. Use of 60 Vbeta and 13 Jbeta primers characterized the PCR. Libraries were prepared by immunoSEQ multiplex PCR; TCRdb keeps only in-frame clonotypes and omits some of them. This table holds around 31,000 clones, 80% to 90% found once. Sequencing was performed on PBMCs. All receptors derive from a boy between 10 and 17 years old in good health and CMV-seronegative.

This sequence joins TRBV7-9 and TRBJ1-2; D ambiguous. Per germline, CDR1 SEHNR and CDR2 FQNEAQ (reference sequence). Trimming shortened V by 5 bases and J by 6 bases, and 13 bases separated the two germline ends. This CDR3 has 13 amino acids. CDR3 in amino acids: CASSHPGENGYTF. CDR3 coding DNA: TGTGCCAGCAGCCATCCGGGAGAGAATGGCTACACCTTC. The full variable domain, completed using reference TRBV7-9 and TRBJ1-2, is DTGVSQNPRHKITKRGQNVTFRCDPISEHNRLYWYRQTLGQGPEFLTYFQNEAQLEKSRLLSDRFSAERPKGSFSTLEIQRTEQGDSAMYLCASSHPGENGYTFGSGTRLTVV.

J is TRBJ1-3 and V is TRBV30; no reliable D call. V shed 5 bases and J shed 4 bases, with 9 bases lying between them. Germline loops: CDR1 GTSNPN, CDR2 SVGIG (reference sequence). This CDR3 is 12 amino acids long. For the CDR3, the DNA is TGTGCCTGGGGGAGAGTCGGAAACACCATATATTTT. Protein: CAWGRVGNTIYF.

The gene calls are TRBV11-2 and TRBJ1-2, with unresolved D. Germline-derived CDR1 and CDR2 are SGHAT and FQNNGV. This CDR3 is built from 14 residues. V lost 6 bases to trimming and J lost 2 bases, with 13 bases between them. CDR3 coding DNA: TGTGCCAGCAGACGACTAGGACGGAACTATGGCTACACCTTC. It is translated as CASRRLGRNYGYTF.

J is TRBJ2-7 and V is TRBV7-9, with 11 bases that match TRBD1. The junction had 6 bases not matched to a gene; V was cut back by 4 bases and J by 4 bases. The germline CDR1 and CDR2 sequences are SEHNR and FQNEAQ (reference sequence). This CDR3 is 15 amino acids long. The CDR3 region is CASSSGQGVNYEQYF. CDR3 sequence (DNA): TGTGCCAGCAGCTCGGGACAGGGGGTAAATTACGAGCAGTACTTC.

This chain links TRBV7-3 with TRBJ2-5; D might be TRBD1 (5 bases). The CDR3 is 15 amino acids. The V end lost 5 bases, the J end lost 5 bases, and 18 bases lay between the germline ends. The germline V gene has CDR1 SGHTA and CDR2 FQGTGA. The CDR3 is CASSLNQGSGETQYF. The CDR3 bases are TGTGCCAGCAGCCTAAACCAGGGTTCAGGGGAGACCCAGTACTTC. Variable domain in full (rest from reference TRBV7-3 and TRBJ2-5): GAGVSQTPSNKVTEKGKYVELRCDPISGHTALYWYRQSLGQGPEFLIYFQGTGAADDSGLPNDRFFAVRPEGSVSTLKIQRTERGDSAVYLCASSLNQGSGETQYFGPGTRLLVL.

The chain recombines TRBV7-2 with TRBJ2-1, with D possibly matching TRBD2 (6 bases). CDR1 and CDR2 (germline): SGHTA, FQGNSA. The CDR3 is 15 residues long. V was cut by 5 bases and J by 0 bases, with 11 bases left in between. In DNA form, the CDR3 reads TGTGCCAGCAGCGTCCGGGGGAGCTCCTACAATGAGCAGTTCTTC. Its protein product is CASSVRGSSYNEQFF.

V gene TRBV6-7 combines with J gene TRBJ1-2; D uncertain. TRBV6-7 is an ORF; its function is uncertain. CDR3 size: 14 residues. V was trimmed by 7 bases and J by 2 bases, leaving 14 bases between them. CDR3 sequence (DNA): TGTGCCAGCATGAGTGAAGAGAACAACTATGGCTACACCTTC. Translation gives CASMSEENNYGYTF.

This chain connects TRBV6-1 to TRBJ2-7; 9 bases are a match to TRBD1. The V and J ends lost 1 base and 3 bases, in that order; junction bases with no gene match: 4. CDR1 MNHNS and CDR2 SASEGT come from the germline V gene. CDR3 length equals 15 residues. CDR3 DNA sequence: TGTGCCAGCAGTGAAGTGAGGGACAGGGTCTACGAGCAGTACTTC. This translates into CASSEVRDRVYEQYF.

The chain has TRBV5-1 and TRBJ2-5; 7 bases agree with TRBD1. V lost 0 bases, J lost 2 bases, and 10 bases stayed unmatched. The germline CDR1 and CDR2 sequences are SGHRS and YFSETQ. The CDR3 loop spans 17 amino acids. In DNA, the CDR3 is TGCGCCAGCAGCTTGGAGTCAGGGGGTATAGGTCAAGAGACCCAGTACTTC. This sequence encodes CASSLESGGIGQETQYF.

A single count supports this clone. This chain connects TRBV4-1 to TRBJ2-7, with 7 positions matching TRBD1. The CDR3 is 13 amino acids. V shed 2 bases, J shed 6 bases, and the junction held 4 bases outside the gene matches. The germline gives CDR1 MGHRA, CDR2 YSYEKL. The CDR3 nucleotides are TGCGCCAGCAGCCAAAACAACAGGGGCGAGCAGTACTTC. This translates into CASSQNNRGEQYF.

This rearrangement joins TRBV5-1 to TRBJ2-1; 11 bases are shared with TRBD2. In germline, CDR1 is SGHRS, CDR2 YFSETQ. This CDR3 is built from 15 residues. J lost 6 bases, V lost 2 bases, and 4 bases had no gene match. As DNA, the CDR3 is TGCGCCAGCAGCTTTAGCGGGGGGGCCTTCAATGAGCAGTTCTTC. Encoded protein: CASSFSGGAFNEQFF.

This chain uses TRBV5-1 with TRBJ1-1; 8 bases line up with TRBD1. V shed 5 bases, J shed 1 base, and the junction held 7 bases outside the gene matches. The length of the CDR3 is 15 residues. The germline CDR1 and CDR2 sequences are SGHRS and YFSETQ. The CDR3 bases are TGCGCCAGCAGATTCTCCGACAGGGGGAACACTGAAGCTTTCTTT. As protein: CASRFSDRGNTEAFF.

This chain connects TRBV6-5 to TRBJ1-4, with a weak D call TRBD1 (5 bases). The CDR3 consists of 15 residues. Germline lookup yields CDR1 MNHEY and CDR2 SVGAGI. Trimming took off 6 bases at V and 9 bases at J, with 20 bases between the two ends. The CDR3 reads CASRAGPPSGKKLFF. In nucleotides, the CDR3 is TGTGCCAGCAGGGCGGGACCCCCGTCCGGGAAAAAACTGTTTTTT.

A few counts support this clone. This rearrangement joins TRBV7-9 to TRBJ1-2; no reliable D call. Germline lookup yields CDR1 SEHNR and CDR2 FQNEAQ (reference sequence). V lost 1 base and J 4 bases, leaving 4 bases between the germline ends. CDR3 length: 12 amino acids. CDR3 sequence (DNA): TGTGCCAGCAGCTTAGACATCTATGGCTACACCTTC. Its translation is CASSLDIYGYTF.

The V gene is TRBV27, the J gene TRBJ1-6, with D uncertain. Germline CDR1 and CDR2: MNHEY and SMNVEV (reference sequence). V dropped 4 bases and J dropped 14 bases, with 21 bases sitting between them. This CDR3 is 15 amino acids long. The CDR3 nucleotides are TGTGCCAGCAGTTCGACCGAGGGAGGAATTGTATCCCTCCACTTT. It is translated as CASSSTEGGIVSLHF.

This clone was detected only a few times. The V gene is TRBV6-1, the J gene TRBJ1-5; D not resolved. Trimming pared 9 bases from V and 0 bases from J, leaving 15 bases between. Germline V CDR1 and CDR2: MNHNS, SASEGT. This CDR3 comprises 15 residues. The CDR3 sequence: CASIFQKYSNQPQHF. CDR3 sequence (DNA): TGTGCCAGTATATTTCAGAAATATAGCAATCAGCCCCAGCATTTT.

The chain carries TRBV4-3 and TRBJ1-6; 7 bases are shared with TRBD1. The germline gives CDR1 LGHNA, CDR2 YSLEER. The CDR3 has 17 residues. V lost 1 base to trimming and J lost 8 bases; unmatched junction nucleotides: 11. Here the CDR3 DNA reads TGCGCCAGCAGCCAAGCCTGGGGTGGGACAGAAGATTCACCCCTCCACTTT. Amino acid sequence: CASSQAWGGTEDSPLHF.

The J gene is TRBJ1-6, the V gene TRBV6-6; D unresolved. This CDR3 contains 16 residues. The germline V and J ends were trimmed by 0 bases and 3 bases, with 9 bases remaining between them. Germline loops: CDR1 MNHNY, CDR2 SVGAGI (reference sequence). CDR3 protein: CASSYSNQIYNSPLHF. CDR3 nucleotides: TGTGCCAGCAGTTACTCGAACCAGATCTATAATTCACCCCTCCACTTT.

This clone was seen only once. V and J are TRBV5-4 and TRBJ2-1; a weak D match, TRBD1 (6 bases). Deletions cut 5 bases from V and 6 bases from J, with 15 bases between. Germline CDR1 is SGHNT and CDR2 is YYREEE (reference sequence). This CDR3 has 14 residues. CDR3 coding DNA: TGTGCCAGCAGTTCCAAAATGGACAGCAATGAGCAGTTCTTC. This sequence encodes CASSSKMDSNEQFF.

This clone was observed a few times. The CDR3 DNA reads as TGTGCCAGCAGCTTAGGCAGGGTTGGCTCTGGGGCCAACGTCCTGACTTTC. Translation: CASSLGRVGSGANVLTF. The genes are TRBV7-9 and TRBJ2-6, with D perhaps TRBD1 (5 bases). Trimming shortened V by 1 base and J by 0 bases, and 10 bases separated the two germline ends. The CDR3 has 17 amino acids. The germline V gene has CDR1 SEHNR and CDR2 FQNEAQ (reference sequence).

The CDR3: CASSYRLDGSSYEQYF. CDR3 bases: TGTGCCAGCAGTTACCGCCTGGACGGGAGCTCCTACGAGCAGTACTTC. The J gene is TRBJ2-7, the V gene TRBV6-6; perhaps TRBD2 as D (6 bases). The CDR3 loop spans 16 amino acids. The germline CDR1 and CDR2 sequences are MNHNY and SVGAGI (reference sequence). Trimming shortened V by 2 bases and J by 0 bases, and 14 bases separated the two germline ends.

J is TRBJ2-2 and V is TRBV18, with D possibly being TRBD1 (5 bases). There are 16 residues in the CDR3. Germline CDR1 KGHSH, CDR2 LQKENI. Trimming cost V 1 base and J 4 bases, with 13 bases left between them. The CDR3 coding sequence is TGTGCCAGCTCACCACTTGTCAGGGCGGTCACCGGGGAGCTGTTTTTT. Amino acid sequence: CASSPLVRAVTGELFF.

The chain has TRBV5-1 and TRBJ1-1; 8 bases map to TRBD1. The CDR3 is 13 residues long. V shed 3 bases, J shed 10 bases, and the junction held 8 bases outside the gene matches. CDR1 is SGHRS and CDR2 is YFSETQ in the germline V gene. CDR3 region: CASSSLTGEGAFF. CDR3 DNA: TGCGCCAGCAGCTCCCTGACAGGGGAAGGAGCTTTCTTT. The variable domain in full, completed from reference TRBV5-1 and TRBJ1-1, reads KAGVTQTPRYLIKTRGQQVTLSCSPISGHRSVSWYQQTPGQGLQFLFEYFSETQRNKGNFPGRFSGRQFSNSRSEMNVSTLELGDSALYLCASSSLTGEGAFFGQGTRLTVV.

V is TRBV5-1 and J is TRBJ1-4, with a possible D match to TRBD1 (5 bases). Looked up from germline, CDR1 is SGHRS and CDR2 is YFSETQ. The CDR3 runs to 16 residues. The V gene lost 2 bases and the J gene lost 2 bases, with 13 bases spanning the gap. DNA for the CDR3: TGCGCCAGCAGCTTTACTTCAGGGATTACTAATGAAAAACTGTTTTTT. Translation gives CASSFTSGITNEKLFF.

The chain has TRBV9 and TRBJ2-3; D perhaps matches TRBD2 (6 bases). The ends were cut back, 0 bases at V and 3 bases at J, with 14 bases in the middle. Per the germline V gene, CDR1 is SGDLS and CDR2 is YYNGEE. The CDR3 loop spans 16 amino acids. CDR3 in DNA: TGTGCCAGCAGCGTAGGATGGTGGACTATGACAGATACGCAGTATTTT. Residues: CASSVGWWTMTDTQYF.

This rearrangement joins TRBV6-5 to TRBJ1-6, with D tentatively TRBD1 (5 bases). The CDR3 sequence is 13 residues long. The germline gives CDR1 MNHEY, CDR2 SVGAGI. Trimming took 4 bases from V and 17 from J, leaving 18 bases between them. CDR3 in amino acids: CASSSDTGGTVHF. Written as DNA, the CDR3 is TGTGCCAGCAGTTCGGACACTGGCGGTACTGTCCACTTT.

Here the CDR3 reads CASSSGTGVNEQYF. The CDR3 nucleotides read TGTGCCAGCAGTTCCGGGACAGGGGTTAACGAGCAGTACTTC. The V call is TRBV6-1, the J call TRBJ2-7; 10 bases are shared with TRBD1. V was pared by 5 bases and J by 5 bases, with 6 bases of the junction left unmatched. From germline, CDR1 is MNHNS and CDR2 SASEGT. CDR3 length: 14 amino acids.